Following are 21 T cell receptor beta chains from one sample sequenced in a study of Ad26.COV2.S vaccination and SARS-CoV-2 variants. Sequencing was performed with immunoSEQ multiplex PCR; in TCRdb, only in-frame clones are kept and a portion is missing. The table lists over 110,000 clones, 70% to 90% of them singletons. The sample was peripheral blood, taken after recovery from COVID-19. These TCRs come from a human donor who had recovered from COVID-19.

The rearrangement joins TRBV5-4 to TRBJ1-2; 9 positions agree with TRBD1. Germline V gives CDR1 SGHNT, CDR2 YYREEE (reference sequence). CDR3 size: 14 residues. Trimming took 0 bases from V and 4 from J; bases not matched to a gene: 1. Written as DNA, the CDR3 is TGTGCCAGCAGCTTGGGGGACAGGGCCTATGGCTACACCTTC. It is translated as CASSLGDRAYGYTF.

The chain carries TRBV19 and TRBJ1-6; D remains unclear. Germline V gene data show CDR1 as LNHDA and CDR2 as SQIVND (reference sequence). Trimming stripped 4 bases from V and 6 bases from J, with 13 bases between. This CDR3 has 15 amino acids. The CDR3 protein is CASSNPDGGNSPLHF. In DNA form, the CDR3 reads TGTGCCAGTAGTAACCCGGACGGAGGTAATTCACCCCTCCACTTT.

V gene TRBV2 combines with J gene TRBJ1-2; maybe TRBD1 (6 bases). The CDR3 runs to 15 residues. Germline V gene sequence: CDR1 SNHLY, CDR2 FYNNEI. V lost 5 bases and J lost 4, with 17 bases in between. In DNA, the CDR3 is TGTGCCAGCAGTTCTAACAGGGCAACTATCTATGGCTACACCTTC. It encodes CASSSNRATIYGYTF.

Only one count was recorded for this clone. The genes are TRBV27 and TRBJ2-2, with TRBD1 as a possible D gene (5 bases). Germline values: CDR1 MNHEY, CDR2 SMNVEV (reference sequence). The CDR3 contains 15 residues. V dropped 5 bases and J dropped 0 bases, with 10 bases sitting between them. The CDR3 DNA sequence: TGTGCCAGCAGTCCAGGGTTGGCGAACACCGGGGAGCTGTTTTTT. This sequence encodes CASSPGLANTGELFF.

The CDR3: CASIYSSGGYTF. The CDR3 nucleotides are TGCGCCAGCATTTATTCTTCCGGTGGCTACACCTTC. The gene calls are TRBV5-1 and TRBJ1-2; D remains ambiguous. The CDR3 sequence is 12 residues long. Germline CDR1 and CDR2: SGHRS and YFSETQ. Trimming cost V 6 bases and J 7 bases, with 13 bases left between them.

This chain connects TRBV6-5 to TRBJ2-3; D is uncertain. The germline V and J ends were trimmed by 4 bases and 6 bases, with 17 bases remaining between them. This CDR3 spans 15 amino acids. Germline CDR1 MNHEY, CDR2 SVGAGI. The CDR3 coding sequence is TGTGCCAGCAGTTGGCGTGGGTCCTTACGGGATACGCAGTATTTT. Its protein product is CASSWRGSLRDTQYF.

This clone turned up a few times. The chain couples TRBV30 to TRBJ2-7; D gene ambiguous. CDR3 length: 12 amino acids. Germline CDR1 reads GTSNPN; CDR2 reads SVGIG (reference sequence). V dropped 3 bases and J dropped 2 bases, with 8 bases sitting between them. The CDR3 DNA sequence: TGTGCCTGGAGAGGGCAGGCCTACGAGCAGTACTTC. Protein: CAWRGQAYEQYF.

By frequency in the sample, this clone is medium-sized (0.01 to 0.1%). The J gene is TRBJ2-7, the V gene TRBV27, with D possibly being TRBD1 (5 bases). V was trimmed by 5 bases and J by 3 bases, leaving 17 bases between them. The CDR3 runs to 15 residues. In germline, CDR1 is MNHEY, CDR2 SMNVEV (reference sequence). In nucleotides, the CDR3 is TGTGCCAGCAGTCCCATCTTAGGGGCGGTCTACGAGCAGTACTTC. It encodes CASSPILGAVYEQYF.

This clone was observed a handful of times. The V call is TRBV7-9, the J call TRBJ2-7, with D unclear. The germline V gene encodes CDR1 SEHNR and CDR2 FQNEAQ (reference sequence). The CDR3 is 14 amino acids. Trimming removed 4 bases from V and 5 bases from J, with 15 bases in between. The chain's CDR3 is CASSSIALLDEQYF. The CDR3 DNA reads TGTGCCAGCAGCTCCATAGCCCTCCTAGACGAGCAGTACTTC.

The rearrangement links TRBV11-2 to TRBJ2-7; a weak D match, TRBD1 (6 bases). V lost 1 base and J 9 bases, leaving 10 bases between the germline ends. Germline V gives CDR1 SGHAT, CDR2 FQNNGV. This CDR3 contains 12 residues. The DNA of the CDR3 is TGTGCCAGCAGCTTAGTGGACAGCGGGCAGTACTTC. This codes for CASSLVDSGQYF.

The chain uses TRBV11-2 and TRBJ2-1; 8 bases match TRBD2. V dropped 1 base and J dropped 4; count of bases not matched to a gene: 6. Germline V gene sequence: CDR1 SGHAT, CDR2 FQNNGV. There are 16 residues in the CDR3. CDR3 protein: CASSLVWRGVYNEQFF. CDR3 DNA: TGTGCCAGCAGCTTAGTCTGGCGGGGGGTTTACAATGAGCAGTTCTTC.

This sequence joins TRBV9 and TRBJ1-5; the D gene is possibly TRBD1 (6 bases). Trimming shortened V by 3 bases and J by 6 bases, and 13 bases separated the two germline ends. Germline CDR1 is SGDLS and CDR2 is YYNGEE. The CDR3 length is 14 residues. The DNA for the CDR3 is TGTGCCAGCAGCGGCACAGGGAATTCTCAGCCCCAGCATTTT. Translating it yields CASSGTGNSQPQHF.

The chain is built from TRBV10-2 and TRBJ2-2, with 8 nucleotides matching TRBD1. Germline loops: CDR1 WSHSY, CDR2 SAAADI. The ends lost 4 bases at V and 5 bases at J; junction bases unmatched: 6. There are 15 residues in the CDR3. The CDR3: CASSGRGRETGELFF. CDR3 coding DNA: TGCGCCAGCAGTGGCAGGGGGCGCGAAACCGGGGAGCTGTTTTTT.

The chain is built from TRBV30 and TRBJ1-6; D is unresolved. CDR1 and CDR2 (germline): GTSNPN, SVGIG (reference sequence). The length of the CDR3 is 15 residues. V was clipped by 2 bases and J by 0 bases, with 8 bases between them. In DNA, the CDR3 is TGTGCCTGGAGTCCCGGGAGCTCCTATAATTCACCCCTCCACTTT. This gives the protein CAWSPGSSYNSPLHF.

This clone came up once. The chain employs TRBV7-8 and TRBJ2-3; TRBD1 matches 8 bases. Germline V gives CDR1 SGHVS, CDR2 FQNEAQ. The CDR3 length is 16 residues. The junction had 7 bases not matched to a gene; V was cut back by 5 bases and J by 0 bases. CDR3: CASSPRQGMSTDTQYF. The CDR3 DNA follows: TGTGCCAGCAGCCCGCGACAGGGGATGAGCACAGATACGCAGTATTTT.

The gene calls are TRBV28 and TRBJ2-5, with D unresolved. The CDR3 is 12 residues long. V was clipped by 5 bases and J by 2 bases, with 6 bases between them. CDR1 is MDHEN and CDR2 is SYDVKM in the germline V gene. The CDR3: CASSTLQETQYF. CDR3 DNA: TGTGCCAGCAGTACTTTACAAGAGACCCAGTACTTC.

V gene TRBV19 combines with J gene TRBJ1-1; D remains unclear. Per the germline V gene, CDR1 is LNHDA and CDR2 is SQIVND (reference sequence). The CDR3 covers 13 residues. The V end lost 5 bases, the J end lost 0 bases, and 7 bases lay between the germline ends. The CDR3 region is CASSWRLNTEAFF. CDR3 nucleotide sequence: TGTGCCAGTAGTTGGAGATTGAACACTGAAGCTTTCTTT.

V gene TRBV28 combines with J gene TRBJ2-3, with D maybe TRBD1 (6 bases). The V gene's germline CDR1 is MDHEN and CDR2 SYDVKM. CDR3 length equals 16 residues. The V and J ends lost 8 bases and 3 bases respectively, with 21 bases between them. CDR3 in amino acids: CASSWTVGQGTDTQYF. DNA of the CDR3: TGTGCCAGCTCCTGGACAGTCGGCCAGGGAACAGATACGCAGTATTTT.

The CDR3 loop reads CASSRPGPSNTGELFF. The CDR3 DNA is TGTGCCAGCAGCAGACCGGGACCGTCGAACACCGGGGAGCTGTTTTTT. J is TRBJ2-2 and V is TRBV5-4; D possibly matches TRBD1 or TRBD2 (5 bases each). V dropped 4 bases and J dropped 0 bases, with 13 bases sitting between them. The germline V gene encodes CDR1 SGHNT and CDR2 YYREEE (reference sequence). The CDR3 loop spans 16 amino acids.

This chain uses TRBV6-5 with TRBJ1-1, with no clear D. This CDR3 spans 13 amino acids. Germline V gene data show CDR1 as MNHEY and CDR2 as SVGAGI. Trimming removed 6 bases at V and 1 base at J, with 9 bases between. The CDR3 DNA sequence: TGTGCCAGCAGCGCCTCGGGGAACACTGAAGCTTTCTTT. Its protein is CASSASGNTEAFF.

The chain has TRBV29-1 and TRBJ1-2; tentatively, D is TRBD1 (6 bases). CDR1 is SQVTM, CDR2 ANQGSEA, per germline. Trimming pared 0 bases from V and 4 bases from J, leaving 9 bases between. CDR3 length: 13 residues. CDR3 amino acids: CSVEEGGIYGYTF. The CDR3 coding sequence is TGCAGCGTTGAAGAAGGGGGGATCTATGGCTACACCTTC. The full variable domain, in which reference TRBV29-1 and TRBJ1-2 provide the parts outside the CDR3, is SAVISQKPSRDICQRGTSLTIQCQVDSQVTMMFWYRQQPGQSLTLIATANQGSEATYESGFVIDKFPISRPNLTFSTLTVSNMSPEDSSIYLCSVEEGGIYGYTFGSGTRLTVV.